These 21 T cell receptor beta chains were sequenced from one sample in a study of regulatory T cells in long-lasting Graves disease. Documented time point: persistent/refractory GD, antithyroid drugs over 5 years with positive TRAb. Making the TCR library involved RNA that had been extracted from PBMCs. Relying on iRepertoire HTBI primers and Arm-PCR of CDR3 regions, the team built TCR beta libraries. TCRdb reprocessed the multiplex PCR reads via MiXCR and lists one record per CDR3 protein. The data hold around 460,000 distinct CDR3 sequences, with under 25% observed a single time. Material: peripheral blood mononuclear cells (PBMCs), obtained when the disease was refractory, from a patient treated with antithyroid drugs. These receptors were collected from a female donor with Graves disease.

This chain connects TRBV6-1 to TRBJ1-4, with D possibly matching TRBD1 (6 bases). The CDR3 is 14 amino acids. CDR1 and CDR2 (germline): MNHNS, SASEGT. Trimming stripped 1 base from V and 7 bases from J, with 10 bases between. CDR3 loop: CASSEDRAGEKLFF. The CDR3 nucleotides are TGTGCCAGCAGTGAAGACAGGGCCGGTGAAAAACTGTTTTTT.

V is TRBV7-9 and J is TRBJ2-3; no clear D. The germline CDR1 and CDR2 sequences are SEHNR and FQNEAQ (reference sequence). The CDR3 spans 13 residues. The V end was cut by 2 bases, the J end by 2 bases, with 5 bases between. Here the CDR3 reads CASSLSYTDTQYF. The CDR3 nucleotides read TGTGCCAGCAGCTTAAGCTACACAGATACGCAGTATTTT.

At least ten counts were recorded for this clonotype. The gene calls are TRBV12-3 or TRBV12-4 and TRBJ1-5; 7 nucleotides line up with TRBD1. The CDR3 consists of 13 residues. V lost 6 bases to trimming and J lost 3 bases; unmatched junction nucleotides: 2. CDR3 nucleotide sequence: TGTGCCAGCAGACAGGGGTACAATCAGCCCCAGCATTTT. This sequence encodes CASRQGYNQPQHF.

In this sample, this clonotype turned up many times. The CDR3 bases are TGTGCCAGCAGTGGTCTCATCAACTATGGCTACACCTTC. Translated: CASSGLINYGYTF. This chain uses TRBV2 with TRBJ1-2, with D unresolved. V shed 4 bases and J shed 2 bases, with 8 bases lying between them. CDR1 is SNHLY, CDR2 FYNNEI, per germline. The CDR3 is 13 amino acids. Variable domain in full (rest from reference TRBV2 and TRBJ1-2): EPEVTQTPSHQVTQMGQEVILRCVPISNHLYFYWYRQILGQKVEFLVSFYNNEISEKSEIFDDQFSVERPDGSNFTLKIRSTKLEDSAMYFCASSGLINYGYTFGSGTRLTVV.

J is TRBJ1-6 and V is TRBV7-3; D is uncertain. Trimming removed 5 bases from V and 4 bases from J, with 9 bases in between. The CDR3 consists of 14 residues. Germline V gene sequence: CDR1 SGHTA, CDR2 FQGTGA. The CDR3 coding sequence is TGTGCCAGCAGCCCTATGGGATATAATTCACCCCTCCACTTT. This encodes CASSPMGYNSPLHF.

This clonotype was seen a few times. The chain employs TRBV20-1 and TRBJ2-3, with TRBD2 matching over 7 bases. Losses at the gene ends were 6 bases for V and 6 bases for J; bases not matched to a gene: 12. This CDR3 is 14 amino acids long. Germline CDR1 DFQATT, CDR2 SNEGSKA (reference sequence). The CDR3 is CSAPDKRDMDTQYF. CDR3 bases: TGCAGTGCCCCGGACAAGCGGGATATGGATACGCAGTATTTT.

V gene TRBV9 combines with J gene TRBJ1-3; tentative D call: TRBD1 (5 bases). V dropped 3 bases and J dropped 3 bases, with 13 bases sitting between them. This CDR3 contains 15 residues. The germline V gene has CDR1 SGDLS and CDR2 YYNGEE. The CDR3 here is CASSALQGNGNTIYF. In DNA, the CDR3 is TGTGCCAGCAGCGCCTTGCAGGGAAATGGAAACACCATATATTTT.

Details on this clonotype: This may come from a read error, since a much larger clone is one base off. The chain uses TRBV28 and TRBJ1-5; D uncertain. The CDR3 consists of 15 residues. Germline CDR1 is MDHEN and CDR2 is SYDVKM. The CDR3 nucleotides read TGTGCCGGCAGTCCTCACAAGAGGGCGGGACAGCCCCAGCATTTT. Translation: CAGSPHKRAGQPQHF.

This clonotype was detected ten times or more. J is TRBJ1-1 and V is TRBV12-3 or TRBV12-4; D gene ambiguous. The ends were cut back, 6 bases at V and 1 base at J, with 12 bases in the middle. This CDR3 is 14 amino acids long. The DNA of the CDR3 is TGTGCCAGCAGCCACCCAGATAGGAACACTGAAGCTTTCTTT. It yields the protein CASSHPDRNTEAFF.

In its sample, this clonotype was seen many times. The V and J genes are TRBV28 and TRBJ1-6; tentative D call: TRBD1 (6 bases). Deletions cut 8 bases from V and 0 bases from J, with 11 bases between. The germline CDR1 and CDR2 sequences are MDHEN and SYDVKM. This CDR3 has 15 amino acids. CDR3 coding DNA: TGTGCCAGCGGTCAAGGGGGCTCCTATAATTCACCCCTCCACTTT. It yields the protein CASGQGGSYNSPLHF.

This clonotype was seen only a few times. The J gene is TRBJ1-5, the V gene TRBV15, with 9 bases matching TRBD1. V gave up 4 bases and J gave up 5 bases; unmatched junction bases: 6. Germline V gives CDR1 LNHNV, CDR2 YYDKDF (reference sequence). The CDR3 consists of 15 residues. The CDR3 DNA sequence: TGTGCCACCAGCACCGGGACAGGGTCGCATCAGCCCCAGCATTTT. Its translation is CATSTGTGSHQPQHF.

The V gene is TRBV25-1, the J gene TRBJ1-6; D remains ambiguous. V shed 4 bases and J shed 10 bases, with 14 bases lying between them. Germline V gives CDR1 MGHDK, CDR2 SYGVNS. This CDR3 region has 14 residues. CDR3 sequence: CASSVDGISSPLHF. The CDR3 coding sequence is TGTGCCAGCAGTGTAGACGGTATTTCCTCACCCCTCCACTTT.

The chain uses TRBV15 and TRBJ2-7; D may be TRBD1 (5 bases). Germline CDR1 LNHNV, CDR2 YYDKDF (reference sequence). The V end was cut by 0 bases, the J end by 7 bases, with 13 bases between. CDR3 length: 14 residues. CDR3 residues: CATSRDRSGWEQYF. The CDR3 bases are TGTGCCACCAGCAGAGATCGTTCAGGGTGGGAGCAGTACTTC.

The rearrangement joins TRBV13 to TRBJ1-4; D uncertain. The ends were cut back, 5 bases at V and 0 bases at J, with 10 bases in the middle. This CDR3 region has 15 residues. CDR1 and CDR2 (germline): PRHDT, FYEKMQ (reference sequence). The CDR3 DNA sequence: TGTGCCAGCAGCCCGAGACGTACAACTAATGAAAAACTGTTTTTT. This sequence encodes CASSPRRTTNEKLFF.

This clonotype was counted only a few times. This clone may be a read error of a much larger clone one base away. The chain is built from TRBV11-3 and TRBJ2-1; D not certain. Looked up from germline, CDR1 is SGHNT and CDR2 is YENEEA. CDR3 length equals 13 residues. V was cut by 1 base and J by 3 bases, with 4 bases left in between. The CDR3 reads CASSLAIYNEQFF. The DNA for the CDR3 is TGTGCCAGCAGCTTAGCTATCTACAATGAGCAGTTCTTC.

The chain employs TRBV13 and TRBJ2-7; 10 bases are shared with TRBD1. Germline CDR1 is PRHDT and CDR2 is FYEKMQ (reference sequence). The CDR3 is 15 residues long. V lost 3 bases and J lost 3; bases outside the gene matches: 5. Here the CDR3 reads CASSFWTGGDYEQYF. CDR3 in DNA: TGTGCCAGCAGCTTCTGGACAGGGGGAGACTACGAGCAGTACTTC.

This clonotype was seen a handful of times. The rearrangement uses TRBV6-1 and TRBJ2-2, with 7 bases fitting TRBD2. The CDR3 has 14 amino acids. With 6 bases clipped from V and 4 bases from J, the junction kept 5 bases outside the gene matches. Germline V gene lookup returns CDR1 MNHNS and CDR2 SASEGT. The CDR3 spells CASRPLASTGELFF. The CDR3 DNA sequence: TGTGCCAGCAGACCACTAGCGAGCACCGGGGAGCTGTTTTTT.

This clonotype came up many times. The rearrangement uses TRBV29-1 and TRBJ2-5; 9 bases fit TRBD1. There are 13 residues in the CDR3. V gave up 7 bases and J gave up 5 bases; unmatched junction bases: 8. Germline V gene data show CDR1 as SQVTM and CDR2 as ANQGSEA. Here the CDR3 reads CSAGTGFWETQYF. DNA for the CDR3: TGCAGCGCAGGGACAGGGTTTTGGGAGACCCAGTACTTC.

The chain recombines TRBV20-1 with TRBJ1-6, with D uncertain. CDR3 length: 12 residues. V gave up 0 bases and J gave up 8 bases, with 5 bases separating them. Germline CDR1 reads DFQATT; CDR2 reads SNEGSKA (reference sequence). CDR3 amino acids: CSARDPDSPLHF. CDR3 bases: TGCAGTGCTAGAGACCCCGATTCACCCCTCCACTTT.

This rearrangement joins TRBV6-2 or TRBV6-3 to TRBJ2-1; no definite D call. CDR3 length: 14 amino acids. Germline V gene lookup returns CDR1 MNHEY and CDR2 SVGEGT. Deletions cut 5 bases from V and 4 bases from J, with 12 bases between. CDR3 residues: CASSPADGYNEQFF. The CDR3 DNA sequence: TGTGCCAGCAGTCCCGCCGACGGATACAATGAGCAGTTCTTC.

The chain employs TRBV4-1 and TRBJ1-4; a weak D match, TRBD1 (5 bases). Germline CDR1 MGHRA, CDR2 YSYEKL. V was cut by 1 base and J by 3 bases, with 9 bases left in between. The CDR3 contains 15 residues. CDR3 region: CASSQVSTANEKLFF. The CDR3 DNA reads TGCGCCAGCAGCCAAGTTTCGACAGCTAATGAAAAACTGTTTTTT.